A selection of T cell receptor beta chains follows, all from one sample in a study of response to subunit inactivated influenza vaccine. TCRdb processed the RT-PCR reads anew with MiXCR; each CDR3 protein has one entry. Of about 500,000 distinct CDR3 sequences in the sample, 16% are singletons; the top ten hold 2.5% to 3.5%. The specimen was CD4+ T cells sorted from PBMCs, collected roughly 24 months after vaccination. These TCRs come from a man between 50 and 70 years old who received an inactivated influenza vaccine. The CDR3 runs from the conserved cysteine through the conserved F or W. Each record gives: clone size, D gene, J gene, V gene, CDR3 protein, CDR3 DNA. D genes are given only for firm matches. Some rows have no size entry. The others give once, few or many, or a class for an expanded clone.

clone size: .; D gene: TRBD1; J gene: TRBJ1-1; V gene: TRBV5-1; CDR3 protein: CASSLVAGGNTEAFF; CDR3 DNA: TGCGCCAGCAGCTTGGTGGCAGGGGGCAACACTGAAGCTTTCTTT
clone size: .; D gene: .; J gene: TRBJ2-1; V gene: TRBV9; CDR3 protein: CASSVGLGPNEQFF; CDR3 DNA: TGTGCCAGCAGCGTAGGATTAGGGCCGAATGAGCAGTTCTTC
clone size: .; D gene: .; J gene: TRBJ1-1; V gene: TRBV12-3/TRBV12-4; CDR3 protein: CASSSLRQGLNTEAFF; CDR3 DNA: .
clone size: .; D gene: .; J gene: TRBJ2-2; V gene: TRBV6-2/TRBV6-3; CDR3 protein: CASSYVAGAPNTGELFF; CDR3 DNA: TGTGCCAGCAGTTACGTGGCGGGGGCCCCGAACACCGGGGAGCTGTTTTTT
clone size: .; D gene: .; J gene: TRBJ2-3; V gene: TRBV5-1; CDR3 protein: CASSLGDRTDTQYF; CDR3 DNA: TGCGCCAGCAGCTTAGGGGATCGCACAGATACGCAGTATTTT
clone size: .; D gene: .; J gene: TRBJ2-1; V gene: TRBV7-2; CDR3 protein: CASRWPGVSSSNEQFF; CDR3 DNA: TGTGCCAGCAGGTGGCCAGGGGTTAGCAGTTCCAATGAGCAGTTCTTC
clone size: .; D gene: .; J gene: TRBJ2-3; V gene: TRBV15; CDR3 protein: CATSRVGSNTDTQYF; CDR3 DNA: TGTGCCACCAGCAGAGTAGGGTCTAACACAGATACGCAGTATTTT
clone size: few; D gene: TRBD2; J gene: TRBJ2-4; V gene: TRBV12-3/TRBV12-4; CDR3 protein: CASSLTSGGYENIQYF; CDR3 DNA: TGTGCCAGCAGTTTAACTAGCGGGGGGTACGAAAACATTCAGTACTTC
clone size: .; D gene: TRBD2; J gene: TRBJ2-5; V gene: TRBV7-9; CDR3 protein: CASSFGLAGFQETQYF; CDR3 DNA: TGTGCCAGCAGTTTCGGACTAGCGGGATTCCAAGAGACCCAGTACTTC
clone size: few; D gene: .; J gene: TRBJ1-2; V gene: TRBV28; CDR3 protein: CASSPGGGLNYGYTF; CDR3 DNA: TGTGCCAGCAGCCCAGGCGGAGGACTAAACTATGGCTACACCTTC
clone size: .; D gene: TRBD2; J gene: TRBJ2-7; V gene: TRBV7-2; CDR3 protein: CASSLVWASGRAGEQYF; CDR3 DNA: TGTGCCAGCAGCTTAGTTTGGGCTAGCGGGAGGGCCGGCGAGCAGTACTTC
clone size: few; D gene: .; J gene: TRBJ1-4; V gene: TRBV28; CDR3 protein: CASSRRRPNEKLFF; CDR3 DNA: TGTGCCAGCAGCCGTCGACGGCCTAATGAAAAACTGTTTTTT
clone size: .; D gene: .; J gene: TRBJ1-2; V gene: TRBV5-4; CDR3 protein: CASSLAGRGRVGYGYTF; CDR3 DNA: TGTGCCAGCAGCTTGGCGGGCAGGGGAAGGGTTGGCTATGGCTACACCTTC
clone size: .; D gene: TRBD2; J gene: TRBJ2-3; V gene: TRBV28; CDR3 protein: CASSLLAGAGDTQYF; CDR3 DNA: TGTGCCAGCAGTTTACTAGCGGGAGCGGGAGATACGCAGTATTTT
clone size: .; D gene: .; J gene: TRBJ2-7; V gene: TRBV7-2; CDR3 protein: CASSLAVTYEQYF; CDR3 DNA: TGTGCCAGCAGCTTAGCGGTTACCTACGAGCAGTACTTC
clone size: .; D gene: TRBD2; J gene: TRBJ2-1; V gene: TRBV20-1; CDR3 protein: CSASTSDLYNEQFF; CDR3 DNA: TGCAGTGCTAGCACTAGCGACCTGTACAATGAGCAGTTCTTC
clone size: few; D gene: TRBD1; J gene: TRBJ2-7; V gene: TRBV11-2; CDR3 protein: CASSPQTGGNYEQYF; CDR3 DNA: TGTGCCAGCAGCCCCCAGACAGGGGGCAACTACGAGCAGTACTTC
clone size: few; D gene: TRBD2; J gene: TRBJ2-1; V gene: TRBV24-1; CDR3 protein: CATSDRTSGGLSSYNEQFF; CDR3 DNA: TGTGCCACCAGTGATCGGACTAGCGGGGGATTGAGCTCCTACAATGAGCAGTTCTTC
clone size: few; D gene: TRBD1; J gene: TRBJ2-2; V gene: TRBV9; CDR3 protein: CASSGDRGLGELFF; CDR3 DNA: TGTGCCAGCAGCGGGGACAGGGGGTTGGGGGAGCTGTTTTTT
clone size: .; D gene: .; J gene: TRBJ1-3; V gene: TRBV28; CDR3 protein: CASSLPNTIYF; CDR3 DNA: TGTGCCAGCAGTTTACCAAACACCATATATTTT
clone size: .; D gene: TRBD2; J gene: TRBJ2-1; V gene: TRBV29-1; CDR3 protein: CSGSGRALNEQFF; CDR3 DNA: TGCAGCGGTAGCGGGAGGGCCTTGAATGAGCAGTTCTTC
clone size: few; D gene: TRBD1; J gene: TRBJ2-1; V gene: TRBV15; CDR3 protein: CATSRERDRGIDEQFF; CDR3 DNA: TGTGCCACCAGCAGAGAAAGGGACAGGGGGATTGATGAGCAGTTCTTC
clone size: .; D gene: TRBD1; J gene: TRBJ1-6; V gene: TRBV4-2; CDR3 protein: CASSQGQVDSPLHF; CDR3 DNA: TGTGCCAGCAGCCAGGGACAGGTCGATTCACCCCTCCACTTT
clone size: few; D gene: TRBD1; J gene: TRBJ1-3; V gene: TRBV4-1; CDR3 protein: CASSPIRPGQQSGPFSGNTIYF; CDR3 DNA: TGCGCCAGCAGCCCTATCCGCCCGGGACAGCAATCGGGGCCATTCTCTGGAAACACCATATATTTT
clone size: few; D gene: TRBD1; J gene: TRBJ1-2; V gene: TRBV20-1; CDR3 protein: CSATSDRGRGGYTF; CDR3 DNA: TGCAGTGCTACGTCAGACAGGGGGCGTGGGGGCTACACCTTC
clone size: few; D gene: .; J gene: TRBJ2-5; V gene: TRBV5-1; CDR3 protein: CASSLHETQYF; CDR3 DNA: TGCGCCAGCAGCTTGCACGAGACCCAGTACTTC